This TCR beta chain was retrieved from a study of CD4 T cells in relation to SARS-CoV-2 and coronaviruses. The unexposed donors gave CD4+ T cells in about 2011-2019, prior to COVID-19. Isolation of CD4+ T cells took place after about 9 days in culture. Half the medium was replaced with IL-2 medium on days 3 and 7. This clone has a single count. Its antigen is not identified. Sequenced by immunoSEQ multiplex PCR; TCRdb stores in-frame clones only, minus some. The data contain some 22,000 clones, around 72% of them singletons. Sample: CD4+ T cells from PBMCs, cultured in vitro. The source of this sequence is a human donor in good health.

CDR3 bases: TGTGCCAGCAGTCTTGGAGTCAATCAGCCCCAGCATTTT. Protein: CASSLGVNQPQHF. This chain uses TRBV5-5 with TRBJ1-5; no reliable D call. Germline CDR1 SGHKS, CDR2 YYEKEE (reference sequence). This CDR3 comprises 13 residues. V shed 5 bases and J shed 3 bases, with 9 bases lying between them.